A single sample is the source of the 23 T cell receptor beta chains below, sequenced in a study of blood T cell repertoires in COVID-19. This table comes from immunoSEQ multiplex PCR, and its TCRdb copy is limited to in-frame clones, with some not included. Of some 330,000 clones detected, over 75% appear once; the ten largest clones hold 4%. Sequencing used peripheral blood. The source is a woman between 50 and 59 years old with active or convalescent COVID-19.

V and J are TRBV3-1 (or the pseudogene TRBV3-2) and TRBJ2-3; the match to TRBD2 covers 10 bases. Germline values: CDR1 LGHDT, CDR2 YNNKEL (reference sequence). The junction had 11 bases not matched to a gene; V was cut back by 0 bases and J by 8 bases. The CDR3 extends over 17 amino acids. Here the CDR3 DNA reads TGTGCCAGCAGCCAAGATCTGGCTAGCGGGGGAACTGGTACGCAGTATTTT. Its protein is CASSQDLASGGTGTQYF.

V gene TRBV6-6 combines with J gene TRBJ1-1; 8 bases are shared with TRBD1. The CDR3 sequence is 13 residues long. The J segment lost 2 bases and the V segment lost 9 bases, leaving 5 bases of the junction unmatched. Germline-derived CDR1 and CDR2 are MNHNY and SVGAGI (reference sequence). The CDR3 DNA reads TGTGCCAGTTTACAGGGGGTTAACACTGAAGCTTTCTTT. Protein product: CASLQGVNTEAFF.

This rearrangement joins TRBV2 to TRBJ1-1; tentatively, D is TRBD1 (5 bases). Germline V CDR1 and CDR2: SNHLY, FYNNEI. The CDR3 runs 15 residues. V was clipped by 0 bases and J by 5 bases, with 13 bases between them. CDR3 coding DNA: TGTGCCAGCAGTGAAGCTGGAGGGACCGGTACTGAAGCTTTCTTT. It yields the protein CASSEAGGTGTEAFF.

The V call is TRBV5-1, the J call TRBJ2-5; 10 nucleotides align to TRBD2. CDR3 length: 17 amino acids. In germline, CDR1 is SGHRS, CDR2 YFSETQ. Germline trimming cut 0 bases from V and 5 bases from J; bases unmatched to any gene: 10. As DNA, the CDR3 is TGCGCCAGCAGCTTGGCCGCTCTAGCGGGAGCTGGCGAGACCCAGTACTTC. It codes for CASSLAALAGAGETQYF.

The CDR3 DNA reads TGTGCCAGCAGTACGCAGGGAAGTGGCTACGAGCAGTACTTC. This codes for CASSTQGSGYEQYF. The chain couples TRBV7-2 to TRBJ2-7; the D gene is possibly TRBD1 (5 bases). This CDR3 is built from 14 residues. V was shortened by 6 bases and J by 3 bases, with 15 bases between the two germline ends. Germline V lookup: CDR1 SGHTA, CDR2 FQGNSA. The full variable domain, rest sourced from reference TRBV7-2 and TRBJ2-7, is GAGVSQSPSNKVTEKGKDVELRCDPISGHTALYWYRQSLGQGLEFLIYFQGNSAPDKSGLPSDRFSAERTGGSVSTLTIQRTQQEDSAVYLCASSTQGSGYEQYFGPGTRLTVT.

The CDR3 sequence is CASRQTYSNQPQHF. The CDR3 nucleotides read TGTGCCAGCCGGCAGACTTATAGCAATCAGCCCCAGCATTTT. This chain links TRBV5-6 with TRBJ1-5; no clear D gene. Germline CDR1 and CDR2: SGHDT and YYEEEE. This CDR3 comprises 14 residues. The germline V and J ends were trimmed by 7 bases and 0 bases, with 11 bases remaining between them.

The chain employs TRBV7-8 and TRBJ1-6; 7 bases agree with TRBD1. Germline loops: CDR1 SGHVS, CDR2 FQNEAQ. CDR3 length equals 16 residues. Trimming removed 1 base from V and 10 bases from J; junction bases left unmatched: 10. The DNA for the CDR3 is TGTGCCAGCAGCTTAGGACAGGGCTGGGTTGGCTCACCCCTCCACTTT. This sequence encodes CASSLGQGWVGSPLHF.

The genes are TRBV6-2 or TRBV6-3 and TRBJ2-2, with a tentative D call TRBD2 (5 bases). V shed 5 bases and J shed 6 bases, with 13 bases lying between them. The CDR3 length is 14 residues. The germline V gene has CDR1 MNHEY and CDR2 SVGEGT. CDR3 residues: CASSRSSSAGELFF. The CDR3 DNA follows: TGTGCCAGCAGTCGGTCTAGCTCGGCCGGGGAGCTGTTTTTT.

This chain links TRBV15 with TRBJ2-4; 8 bases line up with TRBD2. Losses at the gene ends were 5 bases for V and 0 bases for J; bases not matched to a gene: 3. In germline, CDR1 is LNHNV, CDR2 YYDKDF (reference sequence). The CDR3 extends over 15 amino acids. As DNA, the CDR3 is TGTGCCACCAGCGGCGGGGGGCTAGCCAAAAACATTCAGTACTTC. Encoded protein: CATSGGGLAKNIQYF.

The genes are TRBV19 and TRBJ2-2; 9 bases fit TRBD2. Germline-derived CDR1 and CDR2 are LNHDA and SQIVND (reference sequence). Trimming cost V 9 bases and J 7 bases; bases outside gene matches: 18. This CDR3 is built from 17 residues. Here the CDR3 DNA reads TGTGCCAGCGCCAAGAGCCGCGGGACTAGCATTAGCGGGGAGCTGTTTTTT. It yields the protein CASAKSRGTSISGELFF.

The chain uses TRBV7-2 and TRBJ1-2, with D tentatively TRBD1 (6 bases). Germline values: CDR1 SGHTA, CDR2 FQGNSA. The CDR3 is made up of 13 amino acids. Trimming pared 2 bases from V and 10 bases from J, leaving 14 bases between. The CDR3, as DNA: TGTGCCAGCAGCTTACGACAGGCAGGGGACTACACCTTC. As protein: CASSLRQAGDYTF.

The chain uses TRBV11-3 and TRBJ2-2; 8 bases match TRBD1. The CDR3 is 14 residues long. Germline V gives CDR1 SGHNT, CDR2 YENEEA. V was clipped by 4 bases and J by 4 bases; unmatched bases: 2. Written as DNA, the CDR3 is TGTGCCAGCAGCTACACAGGGGGCACCGGGGAGCTGTTTTTT. This sequence encodes CASSYTGGTGELFF.

Remarks on this clone: Relative to the germline gene, one junction end is altered; a read error may explain this. This chain uses TRBV6-5 with TRBJ1-2, with D maybe TRBD1 (6 bases). The length of the CDR3 is 13 residues. Germline V gives CDR1 MNHEY, CDR2 SVGAGI. CDR3 amino acids: CASSFLTTGAYAF. CDR3 DNA: TGTGCCAGCAGCTTCCTTACGACAGGAGCCTACGCCTTC.

The rearrangement joins TRBV30 to TRBJ2-1, with D tentatively TRBD2 (6 bases). Deletions cut 3 bases from V and 8 bases from J, with 8 bases between. CDR3 length: 11 residues. Per germline, CDR1 GTSNPN and CDR2 SVGIG (reference sequence). This CDR3 reads CAWRRRDEQFF. Here the CDR3 DNA reads TGTGCCTGGAGGAGGAGGGATGAGCAGTTCTTC.

The chain carries TRBV6-2 or TRBV6-3 and TRBJ1-2; 7 bases line up with TRBD1. Germline V gene sequence: CDR1 MNHEY, CDR2 SVGEGT. V lost 6 bases and J lost 4; bases outside the gene matches: 5. The CDR3 loop spans 13 amino acids. The CDR3 here is CASSRQGFYGYTF. The CDR3 DNA is TGTGCCAGCAGCCGACAGGGTTTCTATGGCTACACCTTC.

In its sample, this clone was seen a few times. CDR3 loop: CATSDPRTANTGELFF. The DNA for the CDR3 is TGTGCCACCAGTGATCCCAGGACAGCGAACACCGGGGAGCTGTTTTTT. The gene calls are TRBV24-1 and TRBJ2-2; a weak D match, TRBD1 (6 bases). The CDR3 has 16 residues. Trimming left V 3 bases short and J 0 bases short, with 10 bases between. Germline values: CDR1 KGHDR, CDR2 SFDVKD.

This chain links TRBV6-4 with TRBJ2-1; 13 positions match TRBD2. The CDR3 consists of 19 residues. V lost 8 bases, J lost 0 bases, and 13 bases stayed unmatched. Germline assignment: CDR1 MRHNA and CDR2 SNTAGT. The CDR3 coding sequence is TGTGCCAGCCCCAGGGCGGGGACTAGCGGGGCCTGCTCCTACAATGAGCAGTTCTTC. It codes for CASPRAGTSGACSYNEQFF.

The V and J genes are TRBV21-1 and TRBJ1-1. TRBV21-1 is a pseudogene. This CDR3 spans 19 amino acids. The CDR3 DNA is TGTGCCAGCAGCAAAGATCCTGGGGGGATTGGCCGGCCGAACACTGAAGCTTTCTTT. Its translation: CASSKDPGGIGRPNTEAFF.

The V and J genes are TRBV2 and TRBJ1-5; D is unresolved. Germline V gene lookup returns CDR1 SNHLY and CDR2 FYNNEI. The CDR3 sequence is 14 residues long. V gave up 4 bases and J gave up 2 bases, with 9 bases separating them. The CDR3 nucleotides read TGTGCCAGCAGTGGACCCCGGGGCAATCAGCCCCAGCATTTT. Protein: CASSGPRGNQPQHF.

The CDR3 nucleotides read TGCGCCAGCAGCTTTACAGAGCACGGGGAGCTGTTTTTT. Its translation is CASSFTEHGELFF. The gene calls are TRBV5-1 and TRBJ2-2; D is unresolved. V was trimmed by 2 bases and J by 7 bases, leaving 9 bases between them. There are 13 residues in the CDR3. Germline CDR1 SGHRS, CDR2 YFSETQ.

The chain recombines TRBV29-1 with TRBJ2-3; 11 bases match TRBD2. The CDR3 runs 15 residues. V lost 6 bases and J lost 4; bases outside the gene matches: 9. Per germline, CDR1 SQVTM and CDR2 ANQGSEA. The CDR3 is CSVLAGAPAPDTQYF. The CDR3 bases are TGCAGCGTACTAGCGGGAGCCCCTGCCCCAGATACGCAGTATTTT.

The chain recombines TRBV19 with TRBJ2-1, with TRBD2 matching 7 bases. The CDR3 runs 15 residues. Germline V gives CDR1 LNHDA, CDR2 SQIVND (reference sequence). V trimming: 3 bases; J trimming: 3 bases; junction bases outside the gene matches: 5. CDR3 protein: CASSIQGLLYNEQFF. The CDR3 DNA reads as TGTGCCAGTAGTATCCAGGGACTACTCTACAATGAGCAGTTCTTC. Full variable domain (outside the CDR3, taken from reference TRBV19 and TRBJ2-1): DGGITQSPKYLFRKEGQNVTLSCEQNLNHDAMYWYRQDPGQGLRLIYYSQIVNDFQKGDIAEGYSVSREKKESFPLTVTSAQKNPTAFYLCASSIQGLLYNEQFFGPGTRLTVL.

This clone was seen a single time. The chain has TRBV27 and TRBJ2-1; 8 bases align to TRBD2. The length of the CDR3 is 16 residues. Per the germline V gene, CDR1 is MNHEY and CDR2 is SMNVEV (reference sequence). V gave up 10 bases and J gave up 4 bases; unmatched junction bases: 15. In nucleotides, the CDR3 is TGTGCCACCGGACCCATCCGACTAGCGTATTACAATGAGCAGTTCTTC. Amino acids: CATGPIRLAYYNEQFF.